The 3 T cell receptor beta chains below come from one sample, sequenced in a study of cytomegalovirus exposure and HLA in healthy donors. Amplification used 60 Vbeta primers and 13 Jbeta primers. Only in-frame clones appear in the TCRdb table, and some are missing; sequencing was by immunoSEQ multiplex PCR. The sample has fewer than 140,000 clones; about 75% are singletons. Sequenced material: PBMCs. The receptors originated from a male donor in good health and CMV-seropositive.

The CDR3 coding sequence is TGTGCCAGCACCCTTAGCCGGGACAGCTTCTATGGCTACACCTTC. Its translation is CASTLSRDSFYGYTF. The rearrangement links TRBV7-2 to TRBJ1-2; TRBD1 matches 7 bases. After removal of 7 bases from V and 4 bases from J, the junction contained 12 bases not matched to a gene. The CDR3 totals 15 residues. CDR1 SGHTA and CDR2 FQGNSA come from the germline V gene. The full variable domain, with the rest looked up from reference TRBV7-2 and TRBJ1-2, is GAGVSQSPSNKVTEKGKDVELRCDPISGHTALYWYRQSLGQGLEFLIYFQGNSAPDKSGLPSDRFSAERTGGSVSTLTIQRTQQEDSAVYLCASTLSRDSFYGYTFGSGTRLTVV.

The V gene is TRBV28, the J gene TRBJ2-7; 7 nucleotides align to TRBD1. The V gene end was trimmed by 4 bases and the J gene end by 3 bases; junction bases not matched to a gene: 12. The CDR3 has 16 residues. Germline V gene data show CDR1 as MDHEN and CDR2 as SYDVKM. The CDR3 loop reads CASSSTPGQSIYEQYF. The CDR3 DNA is TGTGCCAGCAGTTCAACCCCGGGACAGTCTATCTACGAGCAGTACTTC.

The rearrangement joins TRBV4-3 to TRBJ2-5; 14 bases map to TRBD2. The junction had 9 bases not matched to a gene; V was cut back by 3 bases and J by 3 bases. The V gene's germline CDR1 is LGHNA and CDR2 YSLEER. The CDR3 has 18 residues. The DNA of the CDR3 is TGCGCCAGCAGCCAGGGGGGGACTAGCGGGAGAGGGAAAGAGACCCAGTACTTC. Its translation: CASSQGGTSGRGKETQYF.